The rows below give T cell receptor beta chains drawn from one sample of a study of a mutant IDH1 vaccine in newly diagnosed glioma. Their antigens are not known. Data came from immunoSEQ multiplex PCR; TCRdb stores just in-frame clones and leaves some out. Among over 60,000 clones listed, 89% were seen once. The sample consisted of PBMCs, taken from a glioma patient whose treatment included an IDH1 peptide vaccine. The receptor source for this set is a man aged 40-49 years with glioma. Both conserved end residues are part of each CDR3. The order of the fields is J gene, V gene, D gene, clone size, CDR3 protein, CDR3 DNA. D genes are given only for firm matches. Expanded clones are given a class, and other clones once, few, many or no size at all.

TRBJ2-5	TRBV5-1	NA	NA	CATSRSGDWETQYF	TGCGCCACCTCCCGATCGGGGGATTGGGAGACCCAGTACTTC
TRBJ2-5	TRBV11-2	NA	NA	CASSLRRGYQETQYF	TGTGCCAGCAGCTTACGAAGAGGGTACCAAGAGACCCAGTACTTC
TRBJ1-5	TRBV18	NA	NA	CASSPFSGDYSNQPQHF	TGTGCCAGCTCACCATTCTCTGGGGATTATAGCAATCAGCCCCAGCATTTT
TRBJ2-1	TRBV7-2	NA	NA	CASSLFGGRLNEQFF	TGTGCCAGCAGCTTATTCGGCGGCCGTCTCAATGAGCAGTTCTTC
TRBJ1-6	TRBV7-9	TRBD1	NA	CASSFRTGVFNSPLHF	TGTGCCAGCAGCTTCAGGACAGGGGTTTTTAATTCACCCCTCCACTTT
TRBJ1-1	TRBV6-6	TRBD1	NA	CASSFGQGNTEAFF	TGTGCCAGCAGTTTCGGACAGGGGAACACTGAAGCTTTCTTT
TRBJ2-2	TRBV5-6	NA	NA	CASSFGGPGELFF	TGTGCCAGCAGCTTCGGGGGGCCCGGGGAGCTGTTTTTT
TRBJ2-7	TRBV5-5	NA	once	CASRLVYEQYF	TGTGCCAGCAGGCTCGTCTACGAGCAGTACTTC
TRBJ1-1	TRBV4-3	NA	NA	CASSQGSSGTEAFF	TGCGCCAGCAGCCAAGGATCTTCGGGGACTGAAGCTTTCTTT
TRBJ2-2	TRBV19	NA	NA	CASTRQSNTGELFF	TGTGCCAGTACCCGCCAGTCGAACACCGGGGAGCTGTTTTTT